The 5 T cell receptor beta chains reported below all come from one sample, sequenced in a study of CD8+ T cells in alopecia areata. Isolated RNA was reverse transcribed into cDNA used as the sequencing template. Sequencing used immunoSEQ multiplex PCR; TCRdb keeps in-frame clones, though not all of them. Altogether 90,000 to 120,000 clones are present, 84% being singletons, with the ten largest covering roughly 23%. The treatment: oral pan-JAK inhibitor, 5-10 mg twice daily. This specimen was CD8+ T cells sorted from blood, taken at week 24, from a patient treated with tofacitinib. The source is a human donor with alopecia areata.

This clone was picked up many times. This sequence joins TRBV11-2 and TRBJ2-4; possibly TRBD1 for D (6 bases). Per germline, CDR1 SGHAT and CDR2 FQNNGV. CDR3 length equals 11 residues. V was shortened by 4 bases and J by 15 bases, with 13 bases between the two germline ends. The CDR3 spells CASSSGTFLYF. The CDR3 bases are TGTGCCAGCAGCTCCGGGACATTCTTGTACTTC.

Remarks on this clone: A junction boundary mismatches the germline segment, possibly from a read error. This sequence joins TRBV7-7 and TRBJ2-2; D call uncertain. The CDR3 extends over 16 amino acids. The V gene's germline CDR1 is SSHAT and CDR2 FNYEAQ (reference sequence). CDR3 loop: CASSSSEPPNTGELFF. DNA for the CDR3: TGTGCTAGCAGCTCCTCGGAACCCCCGAACACCGGGGAGCTGTTTTTT.

J is TRBJ2-7 and V is TRBV19, with no clear D. Per the germline V gene, CDR1 is LNHDA and CDR2 is SQIVND (reference sequence). There are 11 residues in the CDR3. Trimming left V 7 bases short and J 5 bases short, with 9 bases between. The DNA of the CDR3 is TGTGCCAGTACCCTCGGCAACGAGCAGTACTTC. Translating gives CASTLGNEQYF.

V gene TRBV5-1 combines with J gene TRBJ1-2; TRBD1 agrees at 8 bases. CDR3 length: 16 amino acids. Per the germline V gene, CDR1 is SGHRS and CDR2 is YFSETQ. Germline trimming cut 2 bases from V and 1 base from J; bases unmatched to any gene: 7. The CDR3 loop is CASSLDRGRGNYGYTF. The CDR3 DNA reads TGCGCCAGCAGCTTAGACAGGGGCCGGGGTAACTATGGCTACACCTTC.

The chain couples TRBV7-9 to TRBJ2-5; D is perhaps TRBD2 (5 bases). CDR3 length: 14 residues. With 5 bases removed from V and 3 bases from J, the gap between germline ends came to 13 bases. The germline V gene encodes CDR1 SEHNR and CDR2 FQNEAQ (reference sequence). CDR3 sequence (DNA): TGTGCCAGCAGCACCGTAACCGGGGAAGAGACCCAGTACTTC. Translating it yields CASSTVTGEETQYF.